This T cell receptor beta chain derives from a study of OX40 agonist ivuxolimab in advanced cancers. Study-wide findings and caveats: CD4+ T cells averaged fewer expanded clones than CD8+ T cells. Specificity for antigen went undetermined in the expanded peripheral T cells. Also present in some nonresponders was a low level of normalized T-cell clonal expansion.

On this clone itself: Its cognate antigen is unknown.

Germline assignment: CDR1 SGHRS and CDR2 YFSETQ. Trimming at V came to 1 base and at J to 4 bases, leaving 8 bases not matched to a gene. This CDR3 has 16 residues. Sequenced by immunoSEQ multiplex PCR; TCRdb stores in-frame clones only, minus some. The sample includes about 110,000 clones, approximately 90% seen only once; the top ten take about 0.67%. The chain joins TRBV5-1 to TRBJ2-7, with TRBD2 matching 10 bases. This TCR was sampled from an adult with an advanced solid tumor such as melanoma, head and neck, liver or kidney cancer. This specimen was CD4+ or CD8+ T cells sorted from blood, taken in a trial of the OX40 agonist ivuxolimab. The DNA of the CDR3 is TGCGCCAGCAGCTTGCCGGGAGCGGGGGGGTTTTACGAGCAGTACTTC. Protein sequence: CASSLPGAGGFYEQYF.